The 15 T cell receptor beta chains below all came from one sample that was sequenced in a study of cytomegalovirus exposure and HLA in healthy donors. 60 Vbeta and 13 Jbeta primers were used in PCR. Sequencing was performed with immunoSEQ multiplex PCR; in TCRdb, only in-frame clones are kept and a portion is missing. The sample includes about 89,000 clones, 9.4% of them seen just once. Sequencing was carried out using PBMCs. The origin of the receptors is a man aged 50 to 60 in good health and CMV-seropositive.

The chain carries TRBV19 and TRBJ1-5; no reliable D call. The CDR3 has 16 amino acids. Germline V CDR1 and CDR2: LNHDA, SQIVND (reference sequence). The ends were cut back, 2 bases at V and 10 bases at J, with 21 bases in the middle. Here the CDR3 reads CASSIFNRGHPSPQHF. Written as DNA, the CDR3 is TGTGCCAGTAGTATATTCAACCGGGGTCACCCCAGTCCCCAGCATTTT.

This clone was detected many times. The chain employs TRBV7-9 and TRBJ2-6; D remains unclear. Germline lookup yields CDR1 SEHNR and CDR2 FQNEAQ (reference sequence). This CDR3 has 13 amino acids. V was clipped by 2 bases and J by 3 bases, with 2 bases between them. This chain's CDR3 is CASSLYGANVLTF. CDR3 nucleotides: TGTGCCAGCAGCTTATATGGGGCCAACGTCCTGACTTTC. Combining the CDR3 with reference TRBV7-9 and TRBJ2-6 gives the whole variable domain DTGVSQNPRHKITKRGQNVTFRCDPISEHNRLYWYRQTLGQGPEFLTYFQNEAQLEKSRLLSDRFSAERPKGSFSTLEIQRTEQGDSAMYLCASSLYGANVLTFGAGSRLTVL.

The chain has TRBV4-3 and TRBJ2-5; 8 nucleotides agree with TRBD2. The end of the DNA fits TRBJ2-7 better, so the J call may be wrong. This CDR3 has 15 amino acids. Germline V lookup: CDR1 LGHNA, CDR2 YSLEER. CDR3 loop: CASSQGAGVNNEQYF. CDR3 nucleotide sequence: TGCGCCAGCAGCCAAGGAGCGGGAGTTAACAACGAGCAGTACTTC.

The chain combines TRBV5-1 with TRBJ2-3; 8 nucleotides align to TRBD2. Germline V CDR1 and CDR2: SGHRS, YFSETQ. CDR3 length: 13 residues. Germline trimming cut 2 bases from V and 8 bases from J; bases unmatched to any gene: 4. The chain's CDR3 is CASSLAGEGTQYF. In DNA, the CDR3 is TGCGCCAGCAGCTTAGCGGGGGAAGGTACGCAGTATTTT.

The genes are TRBV11-3 and TRBJ2-7; maybe TRBD2 (5 bases). CDR1 is SGHNT, CDR2 YENEEA, per germline. With 0 bases removed from V and 6 bases from J, the gap between germline ends came to 9 bases. This CDR3 has 13 residues. The CDR3 protein is CASSLEEATEQYF. CDR3 sequence (DNA): TGTGCCAGCAGCTTAGAGGAGGCAACCGAGCAGTACTTC.

The chain employs TRBV18 and TRBJ2-2; perhaps TRBD1 as D (6 bases). Per germline, CDR1 KGHSH and CDR2 LQKENI. The CDR3 totals 15 residues. V lost 5 bases and J lost 0, with 10 bases in between. This CDR3 is CASSFDRSNTGELFF. The CDR3 DNA sequence: TGTGCCAGCTCATTCGACAGGTCGAACACCGGGGAGCTGTTTTTT.

In the case of this clone: This may stem from a read error, because a much larger clone lies one nucleotide away. The chain couples TRBV30 to TRBJ1-1; D gene uncertain. Germline-derived CDR1 and CDR2 are GTSNPN and SVGIG (reference sequence). The CDR3 sequence is 14 residues long. The CDR3 sequence: CPWSVNPSNTEAFF. The DNA of the CDR3 is TGTCCCTGGAGTGTAAATCCTTCGAACACTGAAGCTTTCTTT.

Points on this clone: The sample carries other DNA sequences with the same CDR3. V is TRBV5-4 and J is TRBJ2-7; 9 bases line up with TRBD1. The ends lost 7 bases at V and 6 bases at J; junction bases unmatched: 2. The germline V gene has CDR1 SGHNT and CDR2 YYREEE (reference sequence). The CDR3 runs to 11 residues. For the CDR3, the DNA is TGTGCCAGCGGGACAGGGATCGAGCAGTACTTC. Translating it yields CASGTGIEQYF. The full variable domain, completed using reference TRBV5-4 and TRBJ2-7, is ETGVTQSPTHLIKTRGQQVTLRCSSQSGHNTVSWYQQALGQGPQFIFQYYREEENGRGNFPPRFSGLQFPNYSSELNVNALELDDSALYLCASGTGIEQYFGPGTRLTVT.

This clone was counted a few times. CDR3 sequence reads: CASSQAGLGSRNTIYF. CDR3 nucleotide sequence: TGCGCCAGCAGCCAAGCTGGACTGGGGTCCCGAAACACCATATATTTT. The chain has TRBV4-1 and TRBJ1-3; D is unclear. CDR3 size: 16 residues. V was shortened by 1 base and J by 5 bases, with 15 bases between the two germline ends. Per germline, CDR1 MGHRA and CDR2 YSYEKL.

This clone turned up a few times. The V gene is TRBV7-2, the J gene TRBJ1-1; D not certain. Germline loops: CDR1 SGHTA, CDR2 FQGNSA. This CDR3 contains 12 residues. V was pared by 3 bases and J by 6 bases, with 8 bases between. The DNA for the CDR3 is TGTGCCAGCAGCTTTCAGGTAGCTGAAGCTTTCTTT. This encodes CASSFQVAEAFF.

In nucleotides, the CDR3 is TGTGCCAGCAGGGAAGGAGAGAACACTGAAGCTTTCTTT. It encodes CASREGENTEAFF. V gene TRBV6-5 combines with J gene TRBJ1-1; no reliable D call. V shed 6 bases and J shed 1 base, with 9 bases lying between them. There are 13 residues in the CDR3. CDR1 and CDR2 from the germline V gene are MNHEY and SVGAGI.

This clone occurred a few times. Additional DNA sequences in this sample encode the identical CDR3. In DNA form, the CDR3 reads TGTGCCATCAGTGACCCTTGGGGGGAGGAAGGGTACACTGAAGCTTTCTTT. Encoded protein: CAISDPWGEEGYTEAFF. The chain links TRBV10-3 to TRBJ1-1, with D perhaps TRBD1 (5 bases). There are 17 residues in the CDR3. The V gene lost 3 bases and the J gene lost 3 bases, with 20 bases spanning the gap. CDR1 is ENHRY and CDR2 is SYGVKD in the germline V gene.

In its sample, this clone was seen a few times. V usage is TRBV25-1 and J usage is TRBJ2-7; TRBD2 aligns across 11 bases. The CDR3 extends over 17 amino acids. J lost 2 bases, V lost 1 base, and 7 bases had no gene match. Germline V gene lookup returns CDR1 MGHDK and CDR2 SYGVNS. Here the CDR3 DNA reads TGTGCCAGCAGTGAATCCACTAGCGGGAGAGAAGCCTACGAGCAGTACTTC. Protein product: CASSESTSGREAYEQYF.

This clone was detected a few times. Other DNA sequences in this sample translate to the same CDR3. V gene TRBV7-9 combines with J gene TRBJ2-1; TRBD2 agrees at 7 bases. CDR1 and CDR2 (germline): SEHNR, FQNEAQ (reference sequence). CDR3 length: 18 residues. Trimming at V came to 6 bases and at J to 8 bases, leaving 22 bases not matched to a gene. As DNA, the CDR3 is TGTGCCAGCAGTCCGCCCCCGAGACTGGCGCCTGGGGGGGATGAGCAGTTCTTC. This gives the protein CASSPPPRLAPGGDEQFF.

This clone was seen only a few times. The J gene is TRBJ1-2, the V gene TRBV19; 8 positions match TRBD1. CDR1 LNHDA and CDR2 SQIVND come from the germline V gene (reference sequence). The V and J ends lost 7 bases and 8 bases, in that order; junction bases with no gene match: 12. CDR3 length: 14 amino acids. The CDR3: CASKDRATMGGYTF. Here the CDR3 DNA reads TGTGCCAGTAAGGACAGGGCTACGATGGGCGGCTACACCTTC.